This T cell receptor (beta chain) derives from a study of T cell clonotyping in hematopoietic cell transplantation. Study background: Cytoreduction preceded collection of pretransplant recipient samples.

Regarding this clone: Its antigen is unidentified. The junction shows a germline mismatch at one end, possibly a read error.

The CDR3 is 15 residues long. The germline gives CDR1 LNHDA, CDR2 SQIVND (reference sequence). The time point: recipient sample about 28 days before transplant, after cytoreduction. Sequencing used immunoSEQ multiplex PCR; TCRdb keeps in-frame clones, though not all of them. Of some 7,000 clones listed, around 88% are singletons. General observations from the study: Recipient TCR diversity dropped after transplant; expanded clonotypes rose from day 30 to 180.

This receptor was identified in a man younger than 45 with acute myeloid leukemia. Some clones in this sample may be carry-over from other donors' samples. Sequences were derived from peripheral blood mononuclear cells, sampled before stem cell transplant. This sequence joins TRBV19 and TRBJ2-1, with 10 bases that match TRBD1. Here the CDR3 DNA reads TGTGCCAGTAGTGTAGACAGGGGGCCCTACAATGAGCAGTTCTTC. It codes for CASSVDRGPYNEQFF.